This T cell receptor (beta chain) is drawn from a study of PD-L1 blockade in urothelial cancer. Regarding the study as a whole: Below-median blood TCR clonality before treatment forecast better survival.

Time point given: peripheral blood 6 weeks after treatment start. Worth noting for this clone: Its target is not known.

Method: immunoSEQ multiplex PCR; TCRdb's copy keeps in-frame clones and lacks some. The sample contains 120,000 or so clones, 86% of which appear only once. Trimming pared 2 bases from V and 2 bases from J, leaving 12 bases between. CDR3 length equals 15 residues. CDR1 MNHNS and CDR2 SASEGT come from the germline V gene. The genes are TRBV6-1 and TRBJ1-1; D ambiguous. Sequencing was performed on PBMCs, taken around atezolizumab (anti-PD-L1) treatment. This clonotype originated in a man aged 50-59 years with urothelial cancer. The CDR3 sequence is CASSESLRVNTEAFF. In DNA form, the CDR3 reads TGTGCCAGCAGTGAAAGTCTAAGAGTCAACACTGAAGCTTTCTTT.